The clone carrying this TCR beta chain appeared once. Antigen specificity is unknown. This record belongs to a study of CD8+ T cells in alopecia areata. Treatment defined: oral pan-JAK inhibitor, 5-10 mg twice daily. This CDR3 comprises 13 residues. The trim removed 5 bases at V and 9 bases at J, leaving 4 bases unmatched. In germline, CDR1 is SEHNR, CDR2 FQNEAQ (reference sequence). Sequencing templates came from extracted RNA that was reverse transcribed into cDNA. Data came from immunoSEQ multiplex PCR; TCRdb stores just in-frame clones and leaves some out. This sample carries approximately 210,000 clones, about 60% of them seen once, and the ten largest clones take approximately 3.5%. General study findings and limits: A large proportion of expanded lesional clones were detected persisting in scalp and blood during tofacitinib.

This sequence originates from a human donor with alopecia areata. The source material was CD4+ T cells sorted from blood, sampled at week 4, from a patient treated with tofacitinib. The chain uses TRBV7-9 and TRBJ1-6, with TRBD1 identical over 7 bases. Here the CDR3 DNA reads TGTGCCAGCAGCCAGACAGGGTCTTCACCCCTCCACTTT. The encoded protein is CASSQTGSSPLHF.